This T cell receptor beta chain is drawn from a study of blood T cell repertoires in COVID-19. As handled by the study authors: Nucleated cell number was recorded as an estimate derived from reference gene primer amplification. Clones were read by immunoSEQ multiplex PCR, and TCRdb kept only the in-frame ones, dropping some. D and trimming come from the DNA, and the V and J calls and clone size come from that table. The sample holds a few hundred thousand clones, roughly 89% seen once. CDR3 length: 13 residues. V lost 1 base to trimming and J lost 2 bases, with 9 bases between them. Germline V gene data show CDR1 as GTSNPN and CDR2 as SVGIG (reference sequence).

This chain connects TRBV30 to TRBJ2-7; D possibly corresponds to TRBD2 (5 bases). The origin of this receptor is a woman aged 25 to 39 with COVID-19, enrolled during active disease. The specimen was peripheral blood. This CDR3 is CAWSDGVAYEQYF. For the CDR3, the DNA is TGTGCCTGGAGTGACGGGGTTGCCTACGAGCAGTACTTC.